This TCR beta chain emerged from a study of blood T cell repertoires in COVID-19. Overall study: The United States, Italy and Spain were the sources of the acute and convalescent COVID-19 samples. PBMCs, B-cell-depleted T cells, or T cells provided the cDNA or gDNA that made up the material.

Assay used: immunoSEQ multiplex PCR; TCRdb lists only in-frame clones, some missing. This repertoire shows approximately 300,000 clones, nearly 90% found once; its top ten account for around 6%. Individuals drawn from approximately 22 US areas were roughly 18 to 89 years old. Germline trimming cut 4 bases from V and 4 bases from J; bases unmatched to any gene: 10. CDR3 size: 16 residues. Germline CDR1 is GTSNPN and CDR2 is SVGIG (reference sequence). This sequence joins TRBV30 and TRBJ2-2; 9 bases agree with TRBD1. This receptor was identified in a woman between 25 and 40 years old who had recovered from COVID-19. Input material: PBMCs or T cells enriched from blood (not recorded which). CDR3 DNA sequence: TGTGCCTGGAACACCCGGGACAGGGTGAGCACCGGGGAGCTGTTTTTT. Translating gives CAWNTRDRVSTGELFF.